This T cell receptor (beta chain) is from a study of blood T cells in healthy people across ages. Findings and limits, study-wide: Leaving the PBMCs unsorted stopped any conclusive comparison of naive versus antigen-experienced cells.

It was with a sample-barcoded 5' primer and a J-beta primer mix that a second PCR of roughly 6 to 11 cycles was run. All cDNA molecules were each tagged by a template-switch adaptor with 12 random nucleotides. TCRdb re-analysed the 5' RACE reads in MiXCR, keeping a single row per CDR3 protein. The sample records more than 800,000 distinct CDR3 sequences, 40% to 55% being singletons. CDR3 size: 13 residues. Germline V gene sequence: CDR1 SGHTA, CDR2 FQGNSA. Per sample, a minimum of 6 million PBMCs were isolated. To note about this clonotype: No antigen is known for it.

The sequenced sample was blood. The rearrangement links TRBV7-2 to TRBJ2-1; D gene uncertain. The DNA end lines up better with TRBJ2-7; the J call may be wrong. This clonotype was obtained from a woman between 55 and 75 years old in good health. CDR3 nucleotides: TGTGCCAGCAGCCTACGGAACTACAATGAGCAGTACTTC. Translated: CASSLRNYNEQYF.